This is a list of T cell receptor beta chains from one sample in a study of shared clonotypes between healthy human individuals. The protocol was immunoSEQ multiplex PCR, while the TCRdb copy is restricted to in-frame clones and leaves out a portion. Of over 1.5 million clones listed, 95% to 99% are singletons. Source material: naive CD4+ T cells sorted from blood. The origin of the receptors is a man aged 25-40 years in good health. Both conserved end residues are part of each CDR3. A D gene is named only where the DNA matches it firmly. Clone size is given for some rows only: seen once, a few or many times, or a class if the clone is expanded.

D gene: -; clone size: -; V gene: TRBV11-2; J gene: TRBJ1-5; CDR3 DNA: TGTGCCAGCAGCTTATTCCATACCAATCAGCCCCAGCATTTT; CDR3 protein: CASSLFHTNQPQHF
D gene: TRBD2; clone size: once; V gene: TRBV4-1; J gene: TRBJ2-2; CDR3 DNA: TGCGCCAGCAGCCAAGTTGGCGGGAGGGCGAACACCGGGGAGCTGTTTTTT; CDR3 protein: CASSQVGGRANTGELFF
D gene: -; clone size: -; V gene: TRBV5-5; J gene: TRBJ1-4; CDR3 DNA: TGTGCCAGCAGCTTGGCCGGGTCAACTAATGAAAAACTGTTTTTT; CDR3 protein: CASSLAGSTNEKLFF
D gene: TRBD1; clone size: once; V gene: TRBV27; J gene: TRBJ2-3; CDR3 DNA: TGTGCCAGCAGTCTTTACCGGGACAGGGGGGTCAGCACAGATACGCAGTATTTT; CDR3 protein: CASSLYRDRGVSTDTQYF
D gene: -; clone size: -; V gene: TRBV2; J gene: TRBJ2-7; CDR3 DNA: TGTGCCAGCAGTGAGGGGGGCCACGAGCAGTACTTC; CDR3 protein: CASSEGGHEQYF
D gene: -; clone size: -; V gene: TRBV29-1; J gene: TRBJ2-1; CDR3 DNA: TGCAGCGTTGCGGCTGGGGCGAATGAGCAGTTCTTC; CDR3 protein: CSVAAGANEQFF
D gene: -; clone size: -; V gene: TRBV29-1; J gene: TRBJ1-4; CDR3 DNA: TGCAGCGTTTCTCGGACGGTTAATGAAAAACTGTTTTTT; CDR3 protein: CSVSRTVNEKLFF
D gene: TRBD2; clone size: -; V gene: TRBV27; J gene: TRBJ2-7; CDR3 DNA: TGTGCCAGCAGTTTTGTCCGGACTAGCTACCCTCTCGAGCAGTACTTC; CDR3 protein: CASSFVRTSYPLEQYF
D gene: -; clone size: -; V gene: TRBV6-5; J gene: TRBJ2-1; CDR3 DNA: TGTGCCAGCAGTTACTCGAGGTGGGGATCTAAAGAGCAGTTCTTC; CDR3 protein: CASSYSRWGSKEQFF
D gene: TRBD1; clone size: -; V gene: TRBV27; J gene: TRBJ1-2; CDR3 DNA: TGTGCCAGCAGTTTATCACATATATCGGGACAGTCAGACTATGGCTACACCTTC; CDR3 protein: CASSLSHISGQSDYGYTF
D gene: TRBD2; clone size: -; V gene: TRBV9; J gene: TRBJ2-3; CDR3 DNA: TGTGCCAGCAGCGAACTAGCGGGAGGGCCGGCAGATACGCAGTATTTT; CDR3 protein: CASSELAGGPADTQYF
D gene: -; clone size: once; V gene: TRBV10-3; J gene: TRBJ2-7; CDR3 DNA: TGTGCCATCAGTGAGTCGAGAGGCAGGGTGTACGAGCAGTACTTC; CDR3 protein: CAISESRGRVYEQYF
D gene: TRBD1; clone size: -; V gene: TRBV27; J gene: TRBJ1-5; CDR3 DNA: TGTGCCAGCAGTTTAGGGCCGACAGGGCTGCCAAATCAGCCCCAGCATTTT; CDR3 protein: CASSLGPTGLPNQPQHF
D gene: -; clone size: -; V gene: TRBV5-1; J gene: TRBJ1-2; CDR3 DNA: TGCGCCAGCAGCTTGAGGCAGCAGCCCTCGGATGGCTACACCTTC; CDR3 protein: CASSLRQQPSDGYTF
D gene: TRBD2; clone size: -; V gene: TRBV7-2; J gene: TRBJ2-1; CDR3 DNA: TGTGCCAGCAGCTCTCGGACTAGCCTCCGTGAGCAGTTCTTC; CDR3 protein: CASSSRTSLREQFF
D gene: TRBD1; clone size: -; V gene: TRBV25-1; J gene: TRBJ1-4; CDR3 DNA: TGTGCCAGCACTGACAGGGTAACTGAAAAACTGTTTTTT; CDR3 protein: CASTDRVTEKLFF
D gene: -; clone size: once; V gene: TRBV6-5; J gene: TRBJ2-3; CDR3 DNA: TGTGCCAGCAGTACCAGGAGTGCTAGCACAGATACGCAGTATTTT; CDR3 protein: CASSTRSASTDTQYF
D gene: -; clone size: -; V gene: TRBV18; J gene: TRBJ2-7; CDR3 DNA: TGTGCCAGCTCACCACTAGCCGGGGTCCGCAGCTCCTACGAGCAGTACTTC; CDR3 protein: CASSPLAGVRSSYEQYF
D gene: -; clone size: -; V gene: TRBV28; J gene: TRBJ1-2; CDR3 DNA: TGTGCCAGCAGTTTAGAGGACAGCTATGGCTACACCTTC; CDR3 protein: CASSLEDSYGYTF
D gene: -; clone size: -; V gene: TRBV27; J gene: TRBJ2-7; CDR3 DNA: TGTGCCAGCAGTTCACCAACCGACAGGAGGCTAAGGGAGCAGTACTTC; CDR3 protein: CASSSPTDRRLREQYF
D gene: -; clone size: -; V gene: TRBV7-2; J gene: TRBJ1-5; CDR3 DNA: TGTGCCAGCAGCTTAGGGACAGTAAGTCAGCCCCAGCATTTT; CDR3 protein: CASSLGTVSQPQHF
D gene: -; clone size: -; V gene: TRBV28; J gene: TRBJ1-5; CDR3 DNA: TGTGCCAGCAGGACAGACCCCAATCAGCCCCAGCATTTT; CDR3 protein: CASRTDPNQPQHF
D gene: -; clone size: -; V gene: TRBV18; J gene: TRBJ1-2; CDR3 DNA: TGTGCCAGTCGTAGGGGGGTGCAAGACTATGGCTACACCTTC; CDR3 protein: CASRRGVQDYGYTF
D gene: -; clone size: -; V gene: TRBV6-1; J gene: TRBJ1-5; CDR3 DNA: TGTGCCAGCAGTGCCATAATTCAGGAATATAGCAATCAGCCCCAGCATTTT; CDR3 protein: CASSAIIQEYSNQPQHF
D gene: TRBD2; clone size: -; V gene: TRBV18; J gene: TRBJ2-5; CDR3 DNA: TGTGCCAGCTCACCGATGGGACTAGCGGGAGTCTTTCAAGAGACCCAGTACTTC; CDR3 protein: CASSPMGLAGVFQETQYF
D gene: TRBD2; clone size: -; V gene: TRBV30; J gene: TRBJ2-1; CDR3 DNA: TGTGCCTGGATTAGCGGGAGAGGGTACAATGAGCAGTTCTTC; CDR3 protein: CAWISGRGYNEQFF
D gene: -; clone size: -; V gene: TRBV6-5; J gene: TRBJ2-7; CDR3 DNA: TGTGCCAGCAGTTCACTGGTACCCTACGAGCAGTACTTC; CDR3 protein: CASSSLVPYEQYF
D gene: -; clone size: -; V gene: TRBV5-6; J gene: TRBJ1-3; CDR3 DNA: TGTGCCAGCAGCTATACACTGCTCTCTGGAAACACCATATATTTT; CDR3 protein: CASSYTLLSGNTIYF
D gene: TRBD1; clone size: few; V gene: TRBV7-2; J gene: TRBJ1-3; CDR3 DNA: TGTGCCAGCACCCGACAGGGGTCCCCTAGCACCATATATTTT; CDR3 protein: CASTRQGSPSTIYF
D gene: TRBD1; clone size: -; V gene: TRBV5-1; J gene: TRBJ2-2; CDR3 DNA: TGCGCCAGCAGCCAAGGGACAGGGAACACCGGGGAGCTGTTTTTT; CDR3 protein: CASSQGTGNTGELFF
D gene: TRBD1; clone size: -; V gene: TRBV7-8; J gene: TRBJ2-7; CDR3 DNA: TGTGCCAGCAGCGCCCCCGGGACAGGTAGTAACGAGCAGTACTTC; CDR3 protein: CASSAPGTGSNEQYF
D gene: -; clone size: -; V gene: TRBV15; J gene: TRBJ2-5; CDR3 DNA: TGTGCCACCAGCAGAGGAGAGGTGGGAGAGACCCAGTACTTC; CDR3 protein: CATSRGEVGETQYF
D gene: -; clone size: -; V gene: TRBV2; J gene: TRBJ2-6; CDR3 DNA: TGTGCCAGCAGCGGGACCGGGACGGAGAGCTCTGGGGCCAACGTCCTGACTTTC; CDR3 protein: CASSGTGTESSGANVLTF
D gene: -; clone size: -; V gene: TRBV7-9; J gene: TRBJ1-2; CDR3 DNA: TGTGCCAGCAGCTTAGCAGTCCAGGTGGATGGCTACACCTTC; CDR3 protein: CASSLAVQVDGYTF
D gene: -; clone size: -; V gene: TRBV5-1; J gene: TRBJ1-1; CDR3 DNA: TGCGCCAGCAGCTTGCTTCCCAGCGGAAACACTGAAGCTTTCTTT; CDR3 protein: CASSLLPSGNTEAFF
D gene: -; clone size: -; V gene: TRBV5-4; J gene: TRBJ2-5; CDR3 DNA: TGTGCCAGCAGCCCGACTGTGACTCGAGAGACCCAGTACTTC; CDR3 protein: CASSPTVTRETQYF
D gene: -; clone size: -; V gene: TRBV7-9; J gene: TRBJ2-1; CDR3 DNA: TGTGCCAGCAGCCTCCGGAGGAATGAGCAGTTCTTC; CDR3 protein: CASSLRRNEQFF
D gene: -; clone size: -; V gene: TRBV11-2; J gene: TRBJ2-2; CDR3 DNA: TGTGCCAGCAGCCGCCCCCAGAGCACCGGGGAGCTGTTTTTT; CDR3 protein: CASSRPQSTGELFF
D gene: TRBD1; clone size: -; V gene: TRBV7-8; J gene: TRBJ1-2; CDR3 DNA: TGTGCCAGCAGCCATTGGGACAGGGCCAACTATGGCTACACCTTC; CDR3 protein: CASSHWDRANYGYTF
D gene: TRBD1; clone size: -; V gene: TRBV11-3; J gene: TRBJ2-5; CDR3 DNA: TGTGCCAGCAGCTTCGGACAGGACCAGGAGACCCAGTACTTC; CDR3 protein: CASSFGQDQETQYF
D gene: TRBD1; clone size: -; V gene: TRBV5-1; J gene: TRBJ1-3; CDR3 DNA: TGCGCCAGCAGCTTTGACAGGGGAGGAAACACCATATATTTT; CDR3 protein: CASSFDRGGNTIYF
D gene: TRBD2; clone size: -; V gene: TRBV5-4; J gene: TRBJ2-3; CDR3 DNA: TGTGCCAGCAGCTTTCGGACTAGCCCCACAGATACGCAGTATTTT; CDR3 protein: CASSFRTSPTDTQYF
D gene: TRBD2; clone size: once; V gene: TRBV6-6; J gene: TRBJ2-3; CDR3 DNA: TGTGCCAGCAGCCGCGGGGGGGAGCAGTATTTT; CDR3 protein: CASSRGGEQYF
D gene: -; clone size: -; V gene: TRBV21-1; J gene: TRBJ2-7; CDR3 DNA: TGTGCCAGCAGCAAAGGGGTTACTTCCTACGAGCAGTACTTC; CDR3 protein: CASSKGVTSYEQYF
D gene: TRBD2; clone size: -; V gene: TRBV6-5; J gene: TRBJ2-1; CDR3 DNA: TGTGCCAGCCAGCGGGAGATTTCCTACAATGAGCAGTTCTTC; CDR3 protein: CASQREISYNEQFF
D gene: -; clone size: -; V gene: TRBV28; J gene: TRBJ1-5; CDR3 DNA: TGTGCCAGCAGTTTATCGTACAAAAGGCGGGAGCCCCAGCATTTT; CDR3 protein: CASSLSYKRREPQHF
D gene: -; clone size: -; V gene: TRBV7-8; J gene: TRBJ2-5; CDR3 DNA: TGTGCCAGCAGCTTAGGGGCTATGGAGACCCAGTACTTC; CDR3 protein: CASSLGAMETQYF
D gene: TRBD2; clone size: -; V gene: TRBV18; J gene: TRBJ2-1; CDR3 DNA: TGTGCCAGCTCTCTCGGGGGGGCTGACAATGAGCAGTTCTTC; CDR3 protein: CASSLGGADNEQFF
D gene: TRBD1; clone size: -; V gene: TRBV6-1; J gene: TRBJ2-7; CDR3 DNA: TGTGCCAGCACCTGGACAGGGGACTACGAGCAGTACTTC; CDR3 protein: CASTWTGDYEQYF
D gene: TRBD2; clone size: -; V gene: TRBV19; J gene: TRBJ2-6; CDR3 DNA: TGTGCCAGTAAGGATCTGCTAGCGGGACCGGGGGCCAACGTCCTGACTTTC; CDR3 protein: CASKDLLAGPGANVLTF
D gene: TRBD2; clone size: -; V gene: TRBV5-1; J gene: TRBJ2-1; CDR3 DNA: TGCGCCAGCAGCTTTAGCGGGAGGGCCCACTACAATGAGCAGTTCTTC; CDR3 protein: CASSFSGRAHYNEQFF
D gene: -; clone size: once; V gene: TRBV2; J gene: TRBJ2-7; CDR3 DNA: TGTGCCAGCAGTGAGGAGGGATCCCCCTACGAGCAGTACTTC; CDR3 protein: CASSEEGSPYEQYF